The subject of this entry is one TCR beta chain. Its antigen is unidentified. The CDR3 has 14 residues. Germline-derived CDR1 and CDR2 are MNHNY and SVGAGI (reference sequence). The V end was cut by 8 bases, the J end by 1 base, with 11 bases between. Method: immunoSEQ multiplex PCR; TCRdb's copy keeps in-frame clones and lacks some. The table records 100,000 to 150,000 clones, about nine tenths of them present only once. The sample belongs to a study of T cell responses to AZD1222 COVID-19 vaccine. Study findings and constraints: Two AZD1222 administrations were followed by greater Spike-specific TCR breadth and depth.

The chain is built from TRBV6-6 and TRBJ2-2; tentative D call: TRBD2 (5 bases). The receptor's source is an adult in good health. The sample in question was peripheral blood, obtained on day 0 of AZD1222 vaccination. The CDR3 reads CASGPGMNTGELFF. DNA for the CDR3: TGTGCCAGCGGCCCCGGGATGAACACCGGGGAGCTGTTTTTT.